The 21 T cell receptor beta chains below all came from one sample that was sequenced in a study of radiation and T cells in renal cell carcinoma. This sample's treatment: treatment-naive control, cytoreductive nephrectomy. The protocol was immunoSEQ multiplex PCR, while the TCRdb copy is restricted to in-frame clones and leaves out a portion. Of some 8,800 clones in the sample, 55% to 70% were seen once. The source material was tumor tissue, sampled from a patient whose treatment was nephrectomy without radiotherapy. Receptors originate from a man aged 55 to 70 with renal cell carcinoma.

In its sample, this clone was seen a few times. V usage is TRBV11-2 and J usage is TRBJ2-1; TRBD1 aligns across 8 bases. The germline CDR1 and CDR2 sequences are SGHAT and FQNNGV. V dropped 3 bases and J dropped 6; count of bases not matched to a gene: 1. CDR3 size: 13 residues. Written as DNA, the CDR3 is TGTGCCAGCAGCTTCGACAGGGGCAATGAGCAGTTCTTC. This gives the protein CASSFDRGNEQFF.

The chain combines TRBV27 with TRBJ1-4; 7 nucleotides align to TRBD1. This CDR3 comprises 13 residues. CDR1 and CDR2 (germline): MNHEY, SMNVEV (reference sequence). Trimming cost V 6 bases and J 8 bases; bases outside gene matches: 6. CDR3 amino acids: CASSDRVREKLFF. The CDR3 DNA follows: TGTGCCAGCAGCGACAGGGTACGGGAAAAACTGTTTTTT. Filled out from reference TRBV27 and TRBJ1-4, the complete variable domain reads EAQVTQNPRYLITVTGKKLTVTCSQNMNHEYMSWYRQDPGLGLRQIYYSMNVEVTDKGDVPEGYKVSRKEKRNFPLILESPSPNQTSLYFCASSDRVREKLFFGSGTQLSVL.

The chain recombines TRBV7-2 with TRBJ2-2, with a possible D match to TRBD1 (6 bases). This CDR3 contains 16 residues. Germline CDR1 SGHTA, CDR2 FQGNSA. V lost 5 bases to trimming and J lost 1 base, with 14 bases between them. CDR3 residues: CASSRFSQGNTGELFF. In DNA, the CDR3 is TGTGCCAGCAGCCGGTTCTCACAGGGGAACACCGGGGAGCTGTTTTTT.

This chain links TRBV4-1 with TRBJ2-5; no firm D call. The CDR3 covers 13 residues. Germline CDR1 is MGHRA and CDR2 is YSYEKL. V was pared by 4 bases and J by 5 bases, with 11 bases between. CDR3 in amino acids: CASSRLSLETQYF. CDR3 bases: TGCGCCAGCAGCCGCTTAAGTTTGGAGACCCAGTACTTC.

The rearrangement joins TRBV6-1 to TRBJ2-5, with D perhaps matching TRBD2 (7 bases). This CDR3 has 15 amino acids. In germline, CDR1 is MNHNS, CDR2 SASEGT. V was cut by 7 bases and J by 5 bases, with 20 bases left in between. The CDR3 reads CASTPRGGPRETQYF. Written as DNA, the CDR3 is TGTGCCAGCACCCCTCGCGGGGGCCCCCGGGAGACCCAGTACTTC.

The CDR3 DNA is TGTGCCAGCAGTGAGAAGAGCTCTGGGGCCAACGTCCTGACTTTC. Translated: CASSEKSSGANVLTF. V usage is TRBV6-4 and J usage is TRBJ2-6; no reliable D call. The CDR3 spans 15 residues. Trimming shortened V by 3 bases and J by 0 bases, and 6 bases separated the two germline ends. Germline CDR1 MRHNA, CDR2 SNTAGT.

V and J are TRBV30 and TRBJ1-5; D call uncertain. CDR3 length equals 13 residues. Trimming took 1 base from V and 2 from J, leaving 6 bases between them. CDR1 and CDR2 (germline): GTSNPN, SVGIG (reference sequence). In DNA form, the CDR3 reads TGTGCCTGGAGTGGAGAAGGCAATCAGCCCCAGCATTTT. Translation gives CAWSGEGNQPQHF. The whole variable domain, filled in from reference TRBV30 and TRBJ1-5, reads SQTIHQWPATLVQPVGSPLSLECTVEGTSNPNLYWYRQAAGRGLQLLFYSVGIGQISSEVPQNLSASRPQDRQFILSSKKLLLSDSGFYLCAWSGEGNQPQHFGDGTRLSIL.

This chain uses TRBV6-5 with TRBJ2-7; D unresolved. This CDR3 is 12 amino acids long. Between the trimmed V and J ends, which lost 4 bases and 1 base, there was a span of 5 bases. The germline V gene has CDR1 MNHEY and CDR2 SVGAGI. The DNA for the CDR3 is TGTGCCAGCAGTTCGGATTCCTACGAGCAGTACTTC. Its translation: CASSSDSYEQYF.

The gene calls are TRBV7-9 and TRBJ2-7; D is unclear. Germline-derived CDR1 and CDR2 are SEHNR and FQNEAQ (reference sequence). CDR3 length: 14 amino acids. V was shortened by 1 base and J by 5 bases, with 12 bases between the two germline ends. CDR3 protein: CASSLVSGFNEQYF. CDR3 DNA: TGTGCCAGCAGCTTAGTATCCGGGTTCAACGAGCAGTACTTC. The variable domain in full, with the rest retrieved from reference TRBV7-9 and TRBJ2-7, is DTGVSQNPRHKITKRGQNVTFRCDPISEHNRLYWYRQTLGQGPEFLTYFQNEAQLEKSRLLSDRFSAERPKGSFSTLEIQRTEQGDSAMYLCASSLVSGFNEQYFGPGTRLTVT.

The V and J genes are TRBV6-6 and TRBJ2-1; 13 nucleotides line up with TRBD2. J lost 9 bases, V lost 7 bases, and 12 bases had no gene match. The CDR3 runs 16 residues. CDR1 and CDR2 from the germline V gene are MNHNY and SVGAGI (reference sequence). CDR3 sequence (DNA): TGTGCCAGCACCGACCCCGGGACTAGCGGGGTAAGTGAGCAGTTCTTC. This gives the protein CASTDPGTSGVSEQFF.

This chain links TRBV19 with TRBJ1-1; TRBD1 matches at 7 bases. The CDR3 spans 17 residues. Germline values: CDR1 LNHDA, CDR2 SQIVND (reference sequence). V lost 4 bases and J lost 0; bases outside the gene matches: 11. The CDR3: CASSKTLGTAMNTEAFF. Written as DNA, the CDR3 is TGTGCCAGTAGTAAGACCTTGGGGACAGCCATGAACACTGAAGCTTTCTTT.

This sequence joins TRBV28 and TRBJ2-4, with 8 bases aligning to TRBD2. CDR1 and CDR2 (germline): MDHEN, SYDVKM. After removal of 3 bases from V and 2 bases from J, the junction contained 18 bases not matched to a gene. This CDR3 region has 20 residues. CDR3 sequence (DNA): TGTGCCAGCAGTTTCCCCCCCGAGGCGGGAGGCCCTTGGACCAAAAACATTCAGTACTTC. This sequence encodes CASSFPPEAGGPWTKNIQYF.

The V call is TRBV19, the J call TRBJ2-1, with D tentatively TRBD1 (5 bases). In germline, CDR1 is LNHDA, CDR2 SQIVND (reference sequence). The CDR3 runs 13 residues. Trimming removed 0 bases from V and 11 bases from J, with 11 bases in between. The CDR3 DNA follows: TGTGCCAGTAGTATAGAAAACAGGTCCAAGCAGTTCTTC. It encodes CASSIENRSKQFF.

CDR3 bases: TGTGCCAGCAGCGCAAGGGGGGGTAATGGCTACACCTTC. Its protein is CASSARGGNGYTF. This sequence joins TRBV7-2 and TRBJ1-2; a weak D match, TRBD1 (6 bases). This CDR3 has 13 residues. The ends were cut back, 5 bases at V and 6 bases at J, with 13 bases in the middle. The germline CDR1 and CDR2 sequences are SGHTA and FQGNSA.

This clone was counted a few times. The rearrangement joins TRBV23-1 to TRBJ2-1; the match to TRBD1 covers 9 bases. TRBV23-1 carries the ORF label, with uncertain function. Unmatched junction bases numbered 16, after V lost 6 bases and J lost 4 bases. CDR3 length: 18 residues. CDR3 nucleotides: TGCGCCAGCAGACCCGGGACAGGGAGCGCGCGAGGTTACAATGAGCAGTTCTTC. Translating it yields CASRPGTGSARGYNEQFF.

The chain carries TRBV2 and TRBJ1-1, with D uncertain. Germline V gene data show CDR1 as SNHLY and CDR2 as FYNNEI. The CDR3 is made up of 15 amino acids. V lost 4 bases to trimming and J lost 0 bases, with 12 bases between them. CDR3 in amino acids: CASSGPTDLNTEAFF. DNA for the CDR3: TGTGCCAGCAGTGGACCCACGGATCTGAACACTGAAGCTTTCTTT.

V and J are TRBV30 and TRBJ1-2, with D hard to call. Germline loops: CDR1 GTSNPN, CDR2 SVGIG (reference sequence). The CDR3 has 14 residues. The germline V and J ends were trimmed by 0 bases and 0 bases, with 8 bases remaining between them. The CDR3 bases are TGTGCCTGGAGTGTCCAGTCCGCTAACTATGGCTACACCTTC. The encoded protein is CAWSVQSANYGYTF.

This clone was picked up a small number of times. The chain uses TRBV27 and TRBJ1-1; D remains ambiguous. Per the germline V gene, CDR1 is MNHEY and CDR2 is SMNVEV (reference sequence). Trimming left V 2 bases short and J 4 bases short, with 8 bases between. The CDR3 runs to 13 residues. The CDR3 sequence: CASSLVEGTEAFF. CDR3 in DNA: TGTGCCAGCAGTTTAGTAGAGGGCACTGAAGCTTTCTTT.

The chain joins TRBV19 to TRBJ2-1, with D possibly TRBD2 on 5 matching bases. With 5 bases removed from V and 3 bases from J, the gap between germline ends came to 14 bases. This CDR3 is built from 15 residues. Germline lookup yields CDR1 LNHDA and CDR2 SQIVND (reference sequence). This CDR3 reads CASSLLLAVYNEQFF. The CDR3, as DNA: TGTGCCAGTAGTCTTCTTCTAGCAGTCTACAATGAGCAGTTCTTC.

The chain employs TRBV2 and TRBJ1-4; the D is unclear. Germline CDR1 reads SNHLY; CDR2 reads FYNNEI. The CDR3 has 18 amino acids. The ends were cut back, 5 bases at V and 0 bases at J, with 19 bases in the middle. CDR3 sequence (DNA): TGTGCCAGCAGTATATCGCGACGACGGGTTGCAACTAATGAAAAACTGTTTTTT. Protein sequence: CASSISRRRVATNEKLFF.

The V call is TRBV7-3, the J call TRBJ1-1; 9 nucleotides agree with TRBD1. The CDR3 length is 17 residues. The V and J ends lost 5 bases and 8 bases, in that order; junction bases with no gene match: 18. CDR1 is SGHTA, CDR2 FQGTGA, per germline. The CDR3 sequence: CASSPTAQRDRVYEAFF. CDR3 DNA: TGTGCCAGCAGCCCGACCGCCCAACGGGACAGGGTGTACGAAGCTTTCTTT. Together with reference TRBV7-3 and TRBJ1-1, the CDR3 gives the full variable domain: GAGVSQTPSNKVTEKGKYVELRCDPISGHTALYWYRQSLGQGPEFLIYFQGTGAADDSGLPNDRFFAVRPEGSVSTLKIQRTERGDSAVYLCASSPTAQRDRVYEAFFGQGTRLTVV.